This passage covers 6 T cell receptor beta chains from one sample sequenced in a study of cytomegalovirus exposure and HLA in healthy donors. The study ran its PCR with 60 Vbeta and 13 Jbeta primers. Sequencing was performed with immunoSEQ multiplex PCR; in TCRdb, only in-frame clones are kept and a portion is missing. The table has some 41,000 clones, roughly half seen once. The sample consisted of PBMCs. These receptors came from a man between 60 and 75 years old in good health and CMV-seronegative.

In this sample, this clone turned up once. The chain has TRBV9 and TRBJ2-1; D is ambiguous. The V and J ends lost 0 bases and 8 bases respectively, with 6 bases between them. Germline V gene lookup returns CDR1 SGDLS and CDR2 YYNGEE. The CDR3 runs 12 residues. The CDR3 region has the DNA TGTGCCAGCAGCGTAGGGCTGGATGAGCAGTTCTTC. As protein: CASSVGLDEQFF.

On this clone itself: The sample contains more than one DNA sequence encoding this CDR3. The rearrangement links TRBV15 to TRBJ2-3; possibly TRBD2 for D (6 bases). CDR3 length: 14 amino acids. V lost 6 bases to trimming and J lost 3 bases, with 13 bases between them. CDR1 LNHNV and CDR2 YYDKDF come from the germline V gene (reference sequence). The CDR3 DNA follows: TGTGCCACCAGTCGAGCGGGTGTAACAGATACGCAGTATTTT. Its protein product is CATSRAGVTDTQYF.

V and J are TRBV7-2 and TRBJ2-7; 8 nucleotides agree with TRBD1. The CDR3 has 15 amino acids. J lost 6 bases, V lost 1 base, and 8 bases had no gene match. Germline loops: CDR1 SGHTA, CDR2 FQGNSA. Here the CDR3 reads CASSLVIDRGSEQYF. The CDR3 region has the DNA TGTGCCAGCAGCTTAGTAATTGACAGGGGTTCCGAGCAGTACTTC.

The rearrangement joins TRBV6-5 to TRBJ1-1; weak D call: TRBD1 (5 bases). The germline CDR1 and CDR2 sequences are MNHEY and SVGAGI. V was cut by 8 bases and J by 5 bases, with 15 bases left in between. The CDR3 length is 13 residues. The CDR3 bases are TGTGCCAGCCGAAACGCCGGGGGGACTGAAGCTTTCTTT. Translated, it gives CASRNAGGTEAFF.

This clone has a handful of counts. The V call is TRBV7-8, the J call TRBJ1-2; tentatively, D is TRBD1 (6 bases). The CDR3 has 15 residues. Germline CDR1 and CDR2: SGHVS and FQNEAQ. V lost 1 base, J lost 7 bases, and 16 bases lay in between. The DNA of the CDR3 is TGTGCCAGCAGCTTAGGGGGGCCCAGGGTAGGTGGCTACACCTTC. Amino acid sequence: CASSLGGPRVGGYTF.

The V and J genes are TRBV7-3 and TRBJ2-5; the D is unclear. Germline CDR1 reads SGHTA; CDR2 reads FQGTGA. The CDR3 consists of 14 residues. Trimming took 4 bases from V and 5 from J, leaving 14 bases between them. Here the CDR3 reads CASSSSVNWETQYF. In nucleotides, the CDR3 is TGTGCCAGCAGCTCCTCTGTCAACTGGGAGACCCAGTACTTC.